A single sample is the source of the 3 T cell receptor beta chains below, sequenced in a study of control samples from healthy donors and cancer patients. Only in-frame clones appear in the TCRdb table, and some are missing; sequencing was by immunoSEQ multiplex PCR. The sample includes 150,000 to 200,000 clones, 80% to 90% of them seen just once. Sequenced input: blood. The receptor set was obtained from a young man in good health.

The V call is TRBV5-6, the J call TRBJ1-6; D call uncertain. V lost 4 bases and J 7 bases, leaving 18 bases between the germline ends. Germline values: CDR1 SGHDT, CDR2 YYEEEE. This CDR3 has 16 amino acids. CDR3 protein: CASSPQRQIKNSPLHF. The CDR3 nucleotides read TGTGCCAGCAGCCCACAAAGGCAGATTAAGAATTCACCCCTCCACTTT.

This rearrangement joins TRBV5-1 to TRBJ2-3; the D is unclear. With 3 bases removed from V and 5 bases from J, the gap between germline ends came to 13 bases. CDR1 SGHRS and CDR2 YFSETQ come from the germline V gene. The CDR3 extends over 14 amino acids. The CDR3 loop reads CASSYGPSGDTQYF. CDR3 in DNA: TGCGCCAGCAGCTACGGACCGTCCGGAGATACGCAGTATTTT.

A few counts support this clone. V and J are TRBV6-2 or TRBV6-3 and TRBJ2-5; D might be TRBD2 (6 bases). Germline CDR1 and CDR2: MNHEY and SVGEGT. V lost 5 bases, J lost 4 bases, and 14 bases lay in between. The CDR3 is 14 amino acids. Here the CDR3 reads CASSQRMGGETQYF. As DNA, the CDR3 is TGTGCCAGCAGTCAACGAATGGGGGGAGAGACCCAGTACTTC.